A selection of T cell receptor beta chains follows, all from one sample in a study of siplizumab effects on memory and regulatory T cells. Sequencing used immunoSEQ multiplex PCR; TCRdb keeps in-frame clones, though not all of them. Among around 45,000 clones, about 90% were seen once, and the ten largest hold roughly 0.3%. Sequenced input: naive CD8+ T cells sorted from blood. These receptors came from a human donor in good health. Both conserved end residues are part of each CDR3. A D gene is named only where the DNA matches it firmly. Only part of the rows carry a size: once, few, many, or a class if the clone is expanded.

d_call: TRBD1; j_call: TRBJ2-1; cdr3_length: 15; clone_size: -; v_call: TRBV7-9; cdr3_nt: TGTGCCAGCAGCTTAGTAAACAGGGGGAGTAATGAGCAGTTCTTC; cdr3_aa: CASSLVNRGSNEQFF
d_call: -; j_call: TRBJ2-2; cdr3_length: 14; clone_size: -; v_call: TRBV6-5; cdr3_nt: TGTGCCAGTTCGAAGACAGCGAACACCGGGGAGCTGTTTTTT; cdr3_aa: CASSKTANTGELFF
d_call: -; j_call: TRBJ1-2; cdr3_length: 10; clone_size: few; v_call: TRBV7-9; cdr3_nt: TGTGCCAGCAGCCCTTATGGCTACACCTTC; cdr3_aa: CASSPYGYTF
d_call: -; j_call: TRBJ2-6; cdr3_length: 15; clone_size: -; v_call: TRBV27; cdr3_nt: TGTGCCAGCAGTTTGGGGGGAGCTGGGGCCAACGTCCTGACTTTC; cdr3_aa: CASSLGGAGANVLTF
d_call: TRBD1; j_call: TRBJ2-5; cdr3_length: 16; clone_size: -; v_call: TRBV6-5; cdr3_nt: TGTGCCAGCAGTTACTCTTGGGACAGAGGCCAAGAGACCCAGTACTTC; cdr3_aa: CASSYSWDRGQETQYF
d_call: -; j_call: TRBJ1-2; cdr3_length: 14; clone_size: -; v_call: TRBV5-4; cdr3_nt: TGTGCCAGCAGCTTGGGCTCGGGGGGGTATGGCTACACCTTC; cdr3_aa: CASSLGSGGYGYTF
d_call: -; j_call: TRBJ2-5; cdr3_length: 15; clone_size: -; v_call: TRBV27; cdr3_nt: TGTGCCAGCAGTTTGTCCGGCAACCACCAAGAGACCCAGTACTTC; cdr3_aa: CASSLSGNHQETQYF
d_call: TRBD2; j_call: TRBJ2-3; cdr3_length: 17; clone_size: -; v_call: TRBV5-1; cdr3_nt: TGCGCCAGCAGCTCGTCTTATGCGGGAGGGCCCACAGATACGCAGTATTTT; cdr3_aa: CASSSSYAGGPTDTQYF
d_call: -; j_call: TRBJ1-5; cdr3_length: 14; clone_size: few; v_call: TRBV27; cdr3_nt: TGTGCCAGCAGTTTATACAGGGGCAATCAGCCCCAGCATTTT; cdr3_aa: CASSLYRGNQPQHF
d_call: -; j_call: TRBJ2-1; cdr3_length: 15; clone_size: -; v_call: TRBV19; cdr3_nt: TGTGCCAGTAGTATAGCGGGGGCCTCCTACAATGAGCAGTTCTTC; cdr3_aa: CASSIAGASYNEQFF
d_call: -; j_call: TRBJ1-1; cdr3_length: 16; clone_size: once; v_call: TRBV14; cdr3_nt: TGTGCCAGCAGCCAAGATTATCTCAGCAGGGACACTGAAGCTTTCTTT; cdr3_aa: CASSQDYLSRDTEAFF
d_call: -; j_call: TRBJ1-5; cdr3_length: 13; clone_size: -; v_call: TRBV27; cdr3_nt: TGTGCCAGCAGTTTATGGATAGGTCAGCCCCAGCATTTT; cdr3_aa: CASSLWIGQPQHF
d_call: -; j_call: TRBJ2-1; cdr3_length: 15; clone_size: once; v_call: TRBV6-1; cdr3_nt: TGTGCCAGCACCTTGGACATAACGGCCTACAATGAGCAGTTCTTC; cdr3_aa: CASTLDITAYNEQFF
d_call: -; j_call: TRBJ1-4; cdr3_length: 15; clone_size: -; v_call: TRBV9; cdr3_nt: TGTGCCAGCAGCGTAGCTGGGCACACTAATGAAAAACTGTTTTTT; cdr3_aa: CASSVAGHTNEKLFF
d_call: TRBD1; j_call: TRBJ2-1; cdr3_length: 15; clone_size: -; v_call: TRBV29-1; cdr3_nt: TGCAGCGTTGAAATTGGGGACAGGCACTACAATGAGCAGTTCTTC; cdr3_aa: CSVEIGDRHYNEQFF